These 24 T cell receptor beta chains were sequenced from one sample in a study of blood T cell repertoires in COVID-19. The table came from immunoSEQ multiplex PCR; TCRdb's copy has only in-frame clones and leaves some out. Of fewer than 150,000 clones in the sample, approximately 86% were seen once. Sequencing was performed on peripheral blood. These receptors came from a human donor in a cohort sampled during active COVID-19.

V is TRBV11-2 and J is TRBJ2-7, with TRBD2 identical over 11 bases. Looked up from germline, CDR1 is SGHAT and CDR2 is FQNNGV. V was pared by 6 bases and J by 5 bases, with 6 bases of the junction left unmatched. The CDR3 spans 14 residues. CDR3 DNA: TGTGCCAGCAGTTTTAGCGGGGGGGTCCACGAGCAGTACTTC. This codes for CASSFSGGVHEQYF. The full variable domain, completed using reference TRBV11-2 and TRBJ2-7, is EAGVAQSPRYKIIEKRQSVAFWCNPISGHATLYWYQQILGQGPKLLIQFQNNGVVDDSQLPKDRFSAERLKGVDSTLKIQPAKLEDSAVYLCASSFSGGVHEQYFGPGTRLTVT.

The CDR3 DNA follows: TGTGCCAGCAGTTTGCTAGGGGGTTGGGGCTACACCTTC. This sequence encodes CASSLLGGWGYTF. The chain is built from TRBV7-9 and TRBJ1-2; possibly TRBD1 for D (6 bases). V dropped 6 bases and J dropped 8 bases, with 16 bases sitting between them. The CDR3 spans 13 residues. Germline assignment: CDR1 SEHNR and CDR2 FQNEAQ (reference sequence). Variable domain in full (rest from reference TRBV7-9 and TRBJ1-2): DTGVSQNPRHKITKRGQNVTFRCDPISEHNRLYWYRQTLGQGPEFLTYFQNEAQLEKSRLLSDRFSAERPKGSFSTLEIQRTEQGDSAMYLCASSLLGGWGYTFGSGTRLTVV.

This sequence joins TRBV28 and TRBJ1-2, with D possibly matching TRBD1 (6 bases). V was cut by 6 bases and J by 4 bases, with 12 bases left in between. The CDR3 sequence is 13 residues long. Germline V CDR1 and CDR2: MDHEN, SYDVKM. The CDR3 DNA reads as TGTGCCAGCAGACGTGGACAGAGCTATGGCTACACCTTC. It yields the protein CASRRGQSYGYTF.

The rearrangement joins TRBV6-5 to TRBJ2-1; 10 nucleotides agree with TRBD2. This CDR3 spans 15 amino acids. Germline V CDR1 and CDR2: MNHEY, SVGAGI. Trimming at V came to 5 bases and at J to 6 bases, leaving 7 bases not matched to a gene. The CDR3 loop reads CASSRTSGPLNEQFF. The CDR3 DNA reads TGTGCCAGCAGTAGGACTAGCGGTCCCCTCAATGAGCAGTTCTTC.

The chain carries TRBV4-2 and TRBJ2-1; D call uncertain. The length of the CDR3 is 15 residues. The germline V and J ends were trimmed by 4 bases and 2 bases, with 12 bases remaining between them. CDR1 is LGHNA, CDR2 YNFKEQ, per germline. The CDR3 here is CASSRLETTYNEQFF. The CDR3 DNA reads TGTGCCAGCAGCCGGCTCGAGACAACCTACAATGAGCAGTTCTTC.

The rearrangement links TRBV4-2 to TRBJ2-3; a possible D gene is TRBD2 (5 bases). Trimming removed 1 base at V and 5 bases at J, with 10 bases between. The CDR3 runs to 14 residues. Looked up from germline, CDR1 is LGHNA and CDR2 is YNFKEQ. The CDR3 sequence is CASSQVLGGDTQYF. DNA of the CDR3: TGTGCCAGCAGCCAAGTTTTAGGAGGAGATACGCAGTATTTT.

This chain joins TRBV4-2 and TRBJ2-3, with D hard to call. Deletions cut 0 bases from V and 5 bases from J, with 18 bases between. The CDR3 runs to 17 residues. Per germline, CDR1 LGHNA and CDR2 YNFKEQ. The CDR3 DNA reads as TGTGCCAGCAGCCAAGAGTTATCTGGGCAGGTTCGAGATACGCAGTATTTT. Translated, it gives CASSQELSGQVRDTQYF.

The V and J genes are TRBV6-5 and TRBJ1-2; 10 bases fit TRBD1. The CDR3 length is 14 residues. Germline V gene sequence: CDR1 MNHEY, CDR2 SVGAGI. The V gene end was trimmed by 8 bases and the J gene end by 4 bases; junction bases not matched to a gene: 7. The CDR3 region is CASLTRQGAYGYTF. The CDR3 nucleotides are TGTGCCAGCCTAACGCGACAGGGGGCCTATGGCTACACCTTC.

This chain connects TRBV6-6 to TRBJ2-2, with D unclear. The V gene lost 3 bases and the J gene lost 4 bases, with 6 bases spanning the gap. Germline-derived CDR1 and CDR2 are MNHNY and SVGAGI (reference sequence). The CDR3 has 13 residues. CDR3 nucleotides: TGTGCCAGCAGTTATGGGCTCACCGGGGAGCTGTTTTTT. Residues: CASSYGLTGELFF.

The chain is built from TRBV5-1 and TRBJ2-1, with TRBD2 identical over 7 bases. CDR1 and CDR2 from the germline V gene are SGHRS and YFSETQ. V was clipped by 7 bases and J by 8 bases; unmatched bases: 12. The length of the CDR3 is 14 residues. The CDR3 bases are TGCGCCAGCTGCCGGGGGGAAGGTGGTGATGAGCAGTTCTTC. Encoded protein: CASCRGEGGDEQFF. The variable domain in full, completed from reference TRBV5-1 and TRBJ2-1, reads KAGVTQTPRYLIKTRGQQVTLSCSPISGHRSVSWYQQTPGQGLQFLFEYFSETQRNKGNFPGRFSGRQFSNSRSEMNVSTLELGDSALYLCASCRGEGGDEQFFGPGTRLTVL.

J is TRBJ1-1 and V is TRBV6-5; the match to TRBD1 covers 8 bases. The CDR3 sequence is 16 residues long. Per the germline V gene, CDR1 is MNHEY and CDR2 is SVGAGI. The V segment lost 4 bases and the J segment 5 bases; nucleotides outside the gene matches: 12. Written as DNA, the CDR3 is TGTGCCAGCAGTTCGCCTGACAGGGGTGGAAGGACTGAAGCTTTCTTT. Protein sequence: CASSSPDRGGRTEAFF.

This chain links TRBV6-1 with TRBJ2-2, with a weak D call TRBD1 (5 bases). This CDR3 comprises 18 residues. The germline gives CDR1 MNHNS, CDR2 SASEGT. V lost 4 bases, J lost 0 bases, and 18 bases lay in between. DNA for the CDR3: TGTGCCAGCAGTGGCCCCCTTAGGGGCCGACCGAACACCGGGGAGCTGTTTTTT. This gives the protein CASSGPLRGRPNTGELFF.

V is TRBV7-2 and J is TRBJ1-2; maybe TRBD1 (6 bases). The V end was cut by 4 bases, the J end by 4 bases, with 19 bases between. The CDR3 covers 16 residues. Germline lookup yields CDR1 SGHTA and CDR2 FQGNSA. CDR3 in amino acids: CASSSRGAETTYGYTF. The CDR3 DNA is TGTGCCAGCAGCTCCCGGGGGGCGGAGACCACCTATGGCTACACCTTC.

V is TRBV28 and J is TRBJ1-5; D is unclear. Trimming removed 8 bases from V and 2 bases from J, with 7 bases in between. The length of the CDR3 is 12 residues. CDR1 and CDR2 (germline): MDHEN, SYDVKM. In DNA, the CDR3 is TGTGCCAGCCGTCCAGGCAATCAGCCCCAGCATTTT. This codes for CASRPGNQPQHF.

Here the CDR3 reads CASSQGQGPYTEAFF. The CDR3 DNA reads as TGCGCCAGCAGCCAAGGGCAGGGCCCCTACACTGAAGCTTTCTTT. The chain is built from TRBV4-1 and TRBJ1-1; TRBD1 might be the D (5 bases). Trimming cost V 1 base and J 3 bases, with 12 bases left between them. Per the germline V gene, CDR1 is MGHRA and CDR2 is YSYEKL. The CDR3 covers 15 residues.

The CDR3 is CASSTQGTGANVLTF. The CDR3, as DNA: TGTGCCAGTAGTACACAGGGAACTGGGGCCAACGTCCTGACTTTC. The chain combines TRBV19 with TRBJ2-6, with D maybe TRBD1 (6 bases). CDR3 length: 15 residues. V lost 4 bases, J lost 2 bases, and 9 bases lay in between. From germline, CDR1 is LNHDA and CDR2 SQIVND (reference sequence).

The chain is built from TRBV7-9 and TRBJ1-1; D uncertain. CDR1 and CDR2 from the germline V gene are SEHNR and FQNEAQ (reference sequence). CDR3 length equals 15 residues. V was pared by 0 bases and J by 5 bases, with 13 bases between. The CDR3 reads CASSLALRWVTEAFF. The CDR3 DNA sequence: TGTGCCAGCAGCTTAGCCCTGAGGTGGGTTACTGAAGCTTTCTTT.

The count of this clone is one. The J gene is TRBJ2-5, the V gene TRBV27; D may be TRBD1 (6 bases). CDR1 is MNHEY, CDR2 SMNVEV, per germline (reference sequence). This CDR3 spans 15 amino acids. Trimming removed 4 bases at V and 1 base at J, with 13 bases between. CDR3 DNA: TGTGCCAGCAGTTGGCAGGGGACCATCCAAGAGACCCAGTACTTC. Translated: CASSWQGTIQETQYF.

This chain links TRBV14 with TRBJ2-1, with D possibly TRBD2 on 7 matching bases. The ends were cut back, 4 bases at V and 0 bases at J, with 16 bases in the middle. The CDR3 loop spans 17 amino acids. CDR1 SGHDN and CDR2 FVKESK come from the germline V gene. The CDR3 spells CASSPQGGGRSYNEQFF. The CDR3 bases are TGTGCCAGCAGCCCCCAGGGCGGGGGCCGCTCCTACAATGAGCAGTTCTTC.

On this clone itself: Other DNA sequences within the sample encode an identical CDR3. The V gene is TRBV10-3, the J gene TRBJ1-5; 9 bases fit TRBD1. Trimming at V came to 6 bases and at J to 4 bases, leaving 4 bases not matched to a gene. Germline CDR1 reads ENHRY; CDR2 reads SYGVKD. The CDR3 consists of 14 residues. DNA for the CDR3: TGTGCCATCAGGGGGACAGGGATAAATCAGCCCCAGCATTTT. Its translation is CAIRGTGINQPQHF.

The rearrangement uses TRBV2 and TRBJ1-1; weak D call: TRBD1 (6 bases). Per germline, CDR1 SNHLY and CDR2 FYNNEI. The CDR3 consists of 16 residues. V was cut by 7 bases and J by 0 bases, with 18 bases left in between. The CDR3 coding sequence is TGTGCCAGCAAGGGAGAGACAGGCCCCATGAACACTGAAGCTTTCTTT. Its protein product is CASKGETGPMNTEAFF. The entire variable domain, with the rest obtained from reference TRBV2 and TRBJ1-1, is as follows: EPEVTQTPSHQVTQMGQEVILRCVPISNHLYFYWYRQILGQKVEFLVSFYNNEISEKSEIFDDQFSVERPDGSNFTLKIRSTKLEDSAMYFCASKGETGPMNTEAFFGQGTRLTVV.

Concerning this clone: Other DNA sequences within the sample encode an identical CDR3. This chain joins TRBV11-2 and TRBJ1-3, with D uncertain. Trimming shortened V by 4 bases and J by 3 bases, and 13 bases separated the two germline ends. The CDR3 spans 15 residues. Germline V gene data show CDR1 as SGHAT and CDR2 as FQNNGV. CDR3 amino acids: CASSSRGSRGNTIYF. CDR3 coding DNA: TGTGCCAGCAGCTCACGAGGCAGTCGTGGAAACACCATATATTTT.

The CDR3 spells CASSLGGGAGARNEQFF. For the CDR3, the DNA is TGTGCCAGCAGCTTAGGTGGGGGGGCAGGGGCCCGCAATGAGCAGTTCTTC. The chain uses TRBV7-3 and TRBJ2-1, with TRBD2 as a possible D gene (7 bases). V was pared by 2 bases and J by 6 bases, with 20 bases between. The CDR3 loop spans 17 amino acids. Germline V gene data show CDR1 as SGHTA and CDR2 as FQGTGA.

Note on this clone: The sample holds other DNA sequences that translate to the same CDR3. V is TRBV18 and J is TRBJ2-1, with TRBD2 matching 11 bases. The V gene end was trimmed by 3 bases and the J gene end by 4 bases; junction bases not matched to a gene: 2. The CDR3 sequence is 15 residues long. Per germline, CDR1 KGHSH and CDR2 LQKENI. DNA of the CDR3: TGTGCCAGCTCACCCTTAGCGGGAGGGTACAATGAGCAGTTCTTC. Translating gives CASSPLAGGYNEQFF.